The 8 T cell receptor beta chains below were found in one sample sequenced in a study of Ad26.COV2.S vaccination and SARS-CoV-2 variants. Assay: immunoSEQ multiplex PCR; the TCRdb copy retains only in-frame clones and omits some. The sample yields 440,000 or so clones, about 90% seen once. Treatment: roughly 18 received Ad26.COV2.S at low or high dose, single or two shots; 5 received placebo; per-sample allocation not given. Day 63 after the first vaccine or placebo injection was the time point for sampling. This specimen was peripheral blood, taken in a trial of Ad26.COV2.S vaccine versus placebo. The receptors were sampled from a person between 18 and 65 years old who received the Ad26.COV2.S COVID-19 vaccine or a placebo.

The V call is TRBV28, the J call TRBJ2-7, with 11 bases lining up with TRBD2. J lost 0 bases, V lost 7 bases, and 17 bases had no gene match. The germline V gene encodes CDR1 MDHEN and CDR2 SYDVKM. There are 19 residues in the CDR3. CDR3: CASTTDRARGLADSYEQYF. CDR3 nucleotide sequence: TGTGCCAGCACTACGGACAGGGCAAGGGGACTAGCGGACTCCTACGAGCAGTACTTC.

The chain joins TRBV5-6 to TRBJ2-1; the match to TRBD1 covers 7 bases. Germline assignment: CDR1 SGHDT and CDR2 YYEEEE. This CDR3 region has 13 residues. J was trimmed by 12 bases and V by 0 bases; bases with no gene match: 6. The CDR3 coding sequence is TGTGCCAGCAGCTTGGGACAGGGAGTGGGGCAGTTCTTC. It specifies CASSLGQGVGQFF.

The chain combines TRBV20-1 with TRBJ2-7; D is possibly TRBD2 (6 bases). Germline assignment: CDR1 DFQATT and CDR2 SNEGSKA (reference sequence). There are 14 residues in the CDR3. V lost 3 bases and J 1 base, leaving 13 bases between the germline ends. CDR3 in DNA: TGCAGTGCTAGTCCTAGCGTCTTGTCCTACGAGCAGTACTTC. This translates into CSASPSVLSYEQYF.

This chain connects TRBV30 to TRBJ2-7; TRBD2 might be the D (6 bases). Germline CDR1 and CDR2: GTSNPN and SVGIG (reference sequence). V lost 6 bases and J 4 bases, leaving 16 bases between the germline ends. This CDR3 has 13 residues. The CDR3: CACYPGARYEQYF. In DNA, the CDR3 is TGTGCCTGCTACCCGGGAGCTCGGTACGAGCAGTACTTC.

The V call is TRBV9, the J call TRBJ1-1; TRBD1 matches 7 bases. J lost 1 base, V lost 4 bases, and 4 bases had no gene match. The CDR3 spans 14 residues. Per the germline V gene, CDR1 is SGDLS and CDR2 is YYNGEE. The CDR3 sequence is CASSLRTGNTEAFF. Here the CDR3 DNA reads TGTGCCAGCAGCCTCCGGACAGGGAACACTGAAGCTTTCTTT.

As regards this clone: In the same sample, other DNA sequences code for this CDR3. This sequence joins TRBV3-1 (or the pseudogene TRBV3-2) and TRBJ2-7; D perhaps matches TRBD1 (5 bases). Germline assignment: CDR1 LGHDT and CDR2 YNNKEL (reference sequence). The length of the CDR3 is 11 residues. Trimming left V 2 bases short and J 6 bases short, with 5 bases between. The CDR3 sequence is CASSQQGEQYF. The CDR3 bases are TGTGCCAGCAGCCAACAGGGCGAGCAGTACTTC.

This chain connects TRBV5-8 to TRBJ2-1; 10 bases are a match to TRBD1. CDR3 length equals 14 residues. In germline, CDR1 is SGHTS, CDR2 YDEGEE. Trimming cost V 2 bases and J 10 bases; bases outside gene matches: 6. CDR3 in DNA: TGTGCCAGCAGCTTAAGACAGGGGGCAAGGGAGCAGTTCTTC. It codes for CASSLRQGAREQFF.

CDR3 in DNA: TGTGCCAGCAGTGAGGCGATTGTCCCAGGGGAGCTGTTTTTT. This codes for CASSEAIVPGELFF. V gene TRBV25-1 combines with J gene TRBJ2-2; no clear D. Trimming pared 3 bases from V and 8 bases from J, leaving 13 bases between. This CDR3 spans 14 amino acids. Germline V gene lookup returns CDR1 MGHDK and CDR2 SYGVNS.